This T cell receptor (beta chain) emerged from a study of blood T cell repertoires in COVID-19. Study details: The United States, Italy and Spain were the sources of the acute and convalescent COVID-19 samples. T cells, B-cell-depleted T cells, or PBMCs supplied cDNA or gDNA.

Patients of the Seattle cohort, enrolled during active infection, were followed longitudinally. TCRdb's copy holds only in-frame clones and misses some; the assay was immunoSEQ multiplex PCR. The profile shows around 200,000 clones, roughly 77% of them singletons. Germline V gives CDR1 MNHEY, CDR2 SMNVEV (reference sequence). The length of the CDR3 is 12 residues. V was cut by 3 bases and J by 7 bases, with 7 bases left in between. The chain couples TRBV27 to TRBJ2-1; D not certain. The specimen sequenced was peripheral blood. The sequence was obtained from a woman aged 40 to 50 with COVID-19, enrolled during active disease. The CDR3 sequence is CASSFFVNEQFF. CDR3 in DNA: TGTGCCAGCAGTTTTTTCGTGAATGAGCAGTTCTTC.